This T cell receptor (beta chain) is from a study of breast tumors, draining lymph nodes, adjacent tissues. Axillary draining lymph nodes of breast cancer patients supplied the node samples. This clonotype was picked up many times. Its matching antigen is unknown. Findings of the study overall: Tumor repertoires ranked between lymph nodes and nontumor tissue in diversity, with V and J gene preferences.

The CDR3 covers 17 residues. From germline, CDR1 is SGHVS and CDR2 FNYEAQ. Trimming at V came to 4 bases and at J to 5 bases, leaving 10 bases not matched to a gene. TCRdb analysed the multiplex PCR reads with MiXCR anew, one entry per CDR3 protein. The data show over 130,000 distinct CDR3 sequences, 30% to 35% seen once. Sequencing used axillary lymph node tissue. This chain links TRBV7-6 with TRBJ2-2; TRBD2 matches 10 bases. The sequence was collected from a female donor with breast cancer. Some clones in this sample may be carry-over from other donors' samples. CDR3 amino acids: CASSSAGTSVSTGELFF. Written as DNA, the CDR3 is TGTGCCAGCAGCTCCGCCGGGACTAGCGTTTCGACCGGGGAGCTGTTTTTT.